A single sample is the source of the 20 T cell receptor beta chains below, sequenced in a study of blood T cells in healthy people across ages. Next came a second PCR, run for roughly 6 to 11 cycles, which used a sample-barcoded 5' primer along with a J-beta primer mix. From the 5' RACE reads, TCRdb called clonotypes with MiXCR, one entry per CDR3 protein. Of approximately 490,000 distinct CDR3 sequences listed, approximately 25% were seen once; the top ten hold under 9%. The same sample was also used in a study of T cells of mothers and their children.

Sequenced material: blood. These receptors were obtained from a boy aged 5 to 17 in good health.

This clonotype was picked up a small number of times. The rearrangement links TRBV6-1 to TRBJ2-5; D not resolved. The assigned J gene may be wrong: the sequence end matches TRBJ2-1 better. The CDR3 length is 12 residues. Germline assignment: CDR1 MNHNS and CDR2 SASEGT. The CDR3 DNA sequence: TGTGCCAGCAGTGAATGGGGCAATGAGCAGTTCTTC. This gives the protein CASSEWGNEQFF.

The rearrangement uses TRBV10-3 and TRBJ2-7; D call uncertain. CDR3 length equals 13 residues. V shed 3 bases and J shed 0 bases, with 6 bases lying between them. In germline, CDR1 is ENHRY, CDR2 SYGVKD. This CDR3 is CAISDTSSYEQYF. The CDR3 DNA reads TGTGCCATCAGTGATACAAGCTCCTACGAGCAGTACTTC.

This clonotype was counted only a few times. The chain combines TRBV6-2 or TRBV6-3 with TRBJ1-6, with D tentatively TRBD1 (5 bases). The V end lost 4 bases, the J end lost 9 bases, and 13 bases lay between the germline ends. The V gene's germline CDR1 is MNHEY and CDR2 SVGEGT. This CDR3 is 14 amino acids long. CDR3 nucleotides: TGTGCCAGCAGTTCAGGGACGGGGGTTTCACCCCTCCACTTT. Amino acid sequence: CASSSGTGVSPLHF.

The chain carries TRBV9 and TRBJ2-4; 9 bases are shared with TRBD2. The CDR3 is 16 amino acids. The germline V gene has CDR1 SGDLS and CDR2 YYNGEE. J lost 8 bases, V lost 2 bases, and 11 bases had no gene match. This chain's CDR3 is CASSVTGGGARDIQYF. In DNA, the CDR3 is TGTGCCAGCAGCGTCACTGGCGGGGGGGCCAGGGACATTCAGTACTTC.

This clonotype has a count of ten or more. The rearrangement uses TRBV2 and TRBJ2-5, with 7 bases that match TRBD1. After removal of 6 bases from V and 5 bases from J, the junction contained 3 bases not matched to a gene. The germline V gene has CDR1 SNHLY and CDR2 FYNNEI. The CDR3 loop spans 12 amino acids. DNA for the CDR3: TGTGCCAGCAGGACAGGGTATGAGACCCAGTACTTC. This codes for CASRTGYETQYF.

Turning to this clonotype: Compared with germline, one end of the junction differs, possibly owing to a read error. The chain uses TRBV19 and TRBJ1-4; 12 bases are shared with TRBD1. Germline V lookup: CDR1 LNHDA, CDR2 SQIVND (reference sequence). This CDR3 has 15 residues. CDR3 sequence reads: CASSKGTGGAEKLFF. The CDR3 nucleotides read TGTGCCAGCAGTAAGGGGACAGGGGGCGCGGAAAAACTGTTTTTT.

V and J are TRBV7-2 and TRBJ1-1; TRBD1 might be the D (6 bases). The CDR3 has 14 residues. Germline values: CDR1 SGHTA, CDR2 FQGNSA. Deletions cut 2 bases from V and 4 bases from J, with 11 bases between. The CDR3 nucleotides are TGTGCCAGCAGCTTAACTAGCAGGGGCACTGAAGCTTTCTTT. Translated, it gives CASSLTSRGTEAFF.

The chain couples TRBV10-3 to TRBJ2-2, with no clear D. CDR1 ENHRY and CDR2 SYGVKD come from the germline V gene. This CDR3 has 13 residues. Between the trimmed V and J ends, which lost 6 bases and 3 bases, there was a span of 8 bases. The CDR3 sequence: CAISGMDTGELFF. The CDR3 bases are TGTGCCATCAGCGGAATGGACACCGGGGAGCTGTTTTTT.

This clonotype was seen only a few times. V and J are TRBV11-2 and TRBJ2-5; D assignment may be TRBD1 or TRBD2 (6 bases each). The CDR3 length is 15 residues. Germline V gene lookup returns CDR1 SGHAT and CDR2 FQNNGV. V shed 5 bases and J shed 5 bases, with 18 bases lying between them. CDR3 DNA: TGTGCCAGCAGCCCAACGGACGGGGGCATGGAGACCCAGTACTTC. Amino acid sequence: CASSPTDGGMETQYF.

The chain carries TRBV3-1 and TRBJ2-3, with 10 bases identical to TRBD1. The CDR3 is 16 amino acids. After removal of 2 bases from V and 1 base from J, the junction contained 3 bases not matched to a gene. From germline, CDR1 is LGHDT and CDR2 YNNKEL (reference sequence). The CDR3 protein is CASSQPGTGGTDTQYF. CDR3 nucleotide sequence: TGTGCCAGCAGCCAACCAGGGACAGGGGGCACAGATACGCAGTATTTT.

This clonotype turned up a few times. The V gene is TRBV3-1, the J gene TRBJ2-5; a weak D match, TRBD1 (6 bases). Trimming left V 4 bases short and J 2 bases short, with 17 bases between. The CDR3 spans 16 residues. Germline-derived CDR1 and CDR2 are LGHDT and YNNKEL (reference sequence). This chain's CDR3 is CASSRPETGLQETQYF. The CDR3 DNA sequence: TGTGCCAGCAGCCGCCCAGAGACAGGCCTACAAGAGACCCAGTACTTC.

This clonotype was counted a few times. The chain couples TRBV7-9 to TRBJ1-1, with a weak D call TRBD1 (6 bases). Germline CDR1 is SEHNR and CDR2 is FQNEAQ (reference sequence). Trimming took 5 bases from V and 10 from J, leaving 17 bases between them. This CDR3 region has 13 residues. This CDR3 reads CASSPTGPLGAFF. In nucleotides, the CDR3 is TGTGCCAGCAGCCCGACAGGCCCGTTGGGAGCTTTCTTT. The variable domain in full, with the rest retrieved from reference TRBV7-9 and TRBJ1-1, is DTGVSQNPRHKITKRGQNVTFRCDPISEHNRLYWYRQTLGQGPEFLTYFQNEAQLEKSRLLSDRFSAERPKGSFSTLEIQRTEQGDSAMYLCASSPTGPLGAFFGQGTRLTVV.

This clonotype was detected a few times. This CDR3 is CASSLGAAEQFF. For the CDR3, the DNA is TGTGCCAGCAGCTTAGGGGCCGCGGAGCAGTTCTTC. The gene calls are TRBV7-9 and TRBJ2-5; D not certain. The DNA matches TRBJ2-1 better at its end, which makes the J call doubtful. Germline-derived CDR1 and CDR2 are SEHNR and FQNEAQ (reference sequence). The CDR3 spans 12 residues.

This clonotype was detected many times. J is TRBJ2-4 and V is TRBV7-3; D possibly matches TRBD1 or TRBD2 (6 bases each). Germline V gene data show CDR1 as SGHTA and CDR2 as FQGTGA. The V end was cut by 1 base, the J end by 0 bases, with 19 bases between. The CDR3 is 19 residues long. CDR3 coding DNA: TGTGCCAGCAGCTTAAATCCCAGGAGGGGGGTTTTAGCCAAAAACATTCAGTACTTC. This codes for CASSLNPRRGVLAKNIQYF.

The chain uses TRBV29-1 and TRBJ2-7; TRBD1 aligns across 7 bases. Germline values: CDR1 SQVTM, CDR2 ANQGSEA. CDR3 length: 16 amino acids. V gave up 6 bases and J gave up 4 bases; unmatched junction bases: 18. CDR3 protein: CSVQGVVGAFPYEQYF. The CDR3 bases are TGCAGCGTCCAGGGGGTAGTAGGGGCCTTTCCTTACGAGCAGTACTTC.

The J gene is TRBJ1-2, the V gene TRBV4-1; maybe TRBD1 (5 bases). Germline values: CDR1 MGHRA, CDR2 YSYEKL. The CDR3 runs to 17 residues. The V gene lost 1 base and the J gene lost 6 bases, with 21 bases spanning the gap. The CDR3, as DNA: TGCGCCAGCAGCCAAGCACCAGGGTTTGAGTTTCGCAATGGCTACACCTTC. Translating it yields CASSQAPGFEFRNGYTF.

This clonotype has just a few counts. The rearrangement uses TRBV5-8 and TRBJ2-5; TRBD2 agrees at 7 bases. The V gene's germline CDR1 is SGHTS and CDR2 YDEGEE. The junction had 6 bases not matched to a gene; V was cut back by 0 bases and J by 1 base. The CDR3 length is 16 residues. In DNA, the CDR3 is TGTGCCAGCAGCTTGGGGCTAGCGGAATCCCAAGAGACCCAGTACTTC. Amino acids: CASSLGLAESQETQYF. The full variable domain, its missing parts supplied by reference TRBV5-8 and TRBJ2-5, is EAGVTQSPTHLIKTRGQQATLRCSPISGHTSVYWYQQALGLGLQFLLWYDEGEERNRGNFPPRFSGRQFPNYSSELNVNALELEDSALYLCASSLGLAESQETQYFGPGTRLLVL.

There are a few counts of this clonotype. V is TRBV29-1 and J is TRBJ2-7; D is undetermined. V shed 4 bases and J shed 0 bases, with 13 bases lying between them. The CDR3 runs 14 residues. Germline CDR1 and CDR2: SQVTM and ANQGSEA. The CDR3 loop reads CSVAKEPLSYEQYF. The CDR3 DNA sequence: TGCAGCGTTGCTAAAGAACCTCTCTCCTACGAGCAGTACTTC.

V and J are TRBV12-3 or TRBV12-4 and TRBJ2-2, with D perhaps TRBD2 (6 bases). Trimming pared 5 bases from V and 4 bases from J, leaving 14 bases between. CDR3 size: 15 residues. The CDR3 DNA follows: TGTGCCAGCAGTCCCGGCGGGGCGGCCACCGGGGAGCTGTTTTTT. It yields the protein CASSPGGAATGELFF.

The CDR3 reads CASSYSRQGSSEAFF. CDR3 coding DNA: TGTGCCAGCAGTTACTCGAGACAGGGCTCCTCTGAAGCTTTCTTT. This chain joins TRBV6-6 and TRBJ1-1, with 7 bases fitting TRBD1. V shed 0 bases and J 6 bases; nucleotides not matched to a gene: 7. The CDR3 sequence is 15 residues long. The germline CDR1 and CDR2 sequences are MNHNY and SVGAGI (reference sequence).